Following are 21 T cell receptor beta chains from one sample sequenced in a study of T-cell memory formation after mild COVID-19. In TCRdb, the 5' RACE reads were re-called with MiXCR into one record per CDR3 protein. Of over 300,000 distinct CDR3 sequences in the sample, approximately 22% were seen once. The sample comprised PBMCs or a T cell subset sorted from them (not recorded which). The receptors derive from a man aged 18-30 years who had mild COVID-19 (a few samples of this study predate the infection). Cell type and time point are not known.

V gene TRBV4-1 combines with J gene TRBJ1-1; possibly TRBD1 for D (5 bases). Germline V CDR1 and CDR2: MGHRA, YSYEKL. The CDR3 spans 14 residues. V lost 5 bases and J 5 bases, leaving 15 bases between the germline ends. CDR3 DNA sequence: TGCGCCAGCAGCGGAACAGGACCCCGGACTGAAGCTTTCTTT. Amino acids: CASSGTGPRTEAFF.

This clonotype was detected only a few times. The chain links TRBV7-2 to TRBJ1-2; D gene unclear. The ends were cut back, 6 bases at V and 1 base at J, with 18 bases in the middle. The germline CDR1 and CDR2 sequences are SGHTA and FQGNSA. The CDR3 totals 16 residues. CDR3 protein: CASSFPAGKFNYGYTF. In nucleotides, the CDR3 is TGTGCCAGCAGTTTCCCGGCGGGTAAATTTAACTATGGCTACACCTTC. Full variable domain (missing parts from reference TRBV7-2 and TRBJ1-2): GAGVSQSPSNKVTEKGKDVELRCDPISGHTALYWYRQSLGQGLEFLIYFQGNSAPDKSGLPSDRFSAERTGGSVSTLTIQRTQQEDSAVYLCASSFPAGKFNYGYTFGSGTRLTVV.

This clonotype has a handful of counts. CDR3 amino acids: CASSLAGTDYEQYF. DNA of the CDR3: TGTGCCAGCAGTTTAGCCGGGACAGACTACGAGCAGTACTTC. The chain employs TRBV12-3 or TRBV12-4 and TRBJ2-7; 7 bases line up with TRBD1. V gave up 0 bases and J gave up 3 bases; unmatched junction bases: 2. This CDR3 is built from 14 residues.

This clonotype was detected only a few times. V usage is TRBV29-1 and J usage is TRBJ1-1; D is unclear. The CDR3 is made up of 13 amino acids. The germline CDR1 and CDR2 sequences are SQVTM and ANQGSEA. V lost 4 bases and J lost 0, with 9 bases in between. Here the CDR3 reads CSVVRLLNTEAFF. In DNA, the CDR3 is TGCAGCGTTGTTAGGCTTTTGAACACTGAAGCTTTCTTT.

This clonotype was seen only once. This sequence joins TRBV10-3 and TRBJ2-3; D perhaps matches TRBD1 (5 bases). From germline, CDR1 is ENHRY and CDR2 SYGVKD. Trimming shortened V by 11 bases and J by 2 bases, and 14 bases separated the two germline ends. The CDR3 is 13 residues long. CDR3 region: CAPGGHLTDTQYF. The CDR3 region has the DNA TGTGCCCCCGGCGGACACCTCACAGATACGCAGTATTTT.

This clonotype was detected only a few times. The CDR3 DNA reads TGCAGCGCCGACGGGGGCGATGAGCAGTTCTTC. Translating gives CSADGGDEQFF. The chain combines TRBV29-1 with TRBJ2-1, with D perhaps matching TRBD1 or TRBD2 (6 bases each). This CDR3 spans 11 amino acids. Trimming took off 7 bases at V and 8 bases at J, with 12 bases between the two ends. Germline V gives CDR1 SQVTM, CDR2 ANQGSEA.

The chain recombines TRBV19 with TRBJ2-3, with 7 bases that match TRBD1. Germline assignment: CDR1 LNHDA and CDR2 SQIVND (reference sequence). V was clipped by 6 bases and J by 2 bases; unmatched bases: 2. The CDR3 covers 13 residues. CDR3 coding DNA: TGTGCCAGTAGCGAGGGGGCCACAGATACGCAGTATTTT. It is translated as CASSEGATDTQYF.

This clonotype showed up just a few times. The chain carries TRBV3-1 and TRBJ1-1; a weak D match, TRBD1 (6 bases). The CDR3 is made up of 14 amino acids. Germline V gene sequence: CDR1 LGHDT, CDR2 YNNKEL (reference sequence). V lost 1 base to trimming and J lost 4 bases, with 10 bases between them. CDR3 DNA: TGTGCCAGCAGCCAAGGAGGGGGATTCACTGAAGCTTTCTTT. Amino acid sequence: CASSQGGGFTEAFF.

This clonotype was recorded at least ten times. This chain uses TRBV7-9 with TRBJ2-1, with D possibly being TRBD1 (5 bases). The CDR3 has 17 amino acids. In germline, CDR1 is SEHNR, CDR2 FQNEAQ (reference sequence). Trimming shortened V by 5 bases and J by 4 bases, and 21 bases separated the two germline ends. The CDR3 nucleotides read TGTGCCAGCAGCCCCCGCACCAGGGAAACGGTTTACAATGAGCAGTTCTTC. Amino acid sequence: CASSPRTRETVYNEQFF.

This clonotype was found a few times. V gene TRBV24-1 combines with J gene TRBJ2-5; maybe TRBD2 (5 bases). The CDR3 runs 13 residues. V was cut by 9 bases and J by 1 base, with 11 bases left in between. Germline lookup yields CDR1 KGHDR and CDR2 SFDVKD. This chain's CDR3 is CATSPGTQETQYF. For the CDR3, the DNA is TGTGCCACCTCACCGGGAACCCAAGAGACCCAGTACTTC.

This clonotype was counted many times. The CDR3 loop reads CASSLAAPKDTQYF. The CDR3 DNA follows: TGCGCCAGCAGCTTGGCAGCTCCCAAGGATACGCAGTATTTT. V usage is TRBV5-1 and J usage is TRBJ2-3; no clear D gene. Germline V gene lookup returns CDR1 SGHRS and CDR2 YFSETQ. V was cut by 0 bases and J by 6 bases, with 11 bases left in between. This CDR3 spans 14 amino acids.

This CDR3 is CATRTANEKLFF. Written as DNA, the CDR3 is TGTGCCACCAGGACGGCCAATGAAAAACTGTTTTTT. The chain joins TRBV2 to TRBJ1-4; D unclear. V was pared by 10 bases and J by 5 bases, with 11 bases between. Germline V gene lookup returns CDR1 SNHLY and CDR2 FYNNEI. CDR3 length equals 12 residues.

This clonotype came up a few times. This chain uses TRBV5-5 with TRBJ1-6; D is unresolved. This CDR3 spans 11 amino acids. The ends were cut back, 7 bases at V and 7 bases at J, with 6 bases in the middle. From germline, CDR1 is SGHKS and CDR2 YYEKEE (reference sequence). CDR3: CASGVNSPLHF. The CDR3 DNA reads as TGTGCCAGCGGGGTAAATTCACCCCTCCACTTT.

The chain joins TRBV6-1 to TRBJ2-7; 8 positions match TRBD2. V was pared by 6 bases and J by 7 bases, with 14 bases of the junction left unmatched. CDR1 MNHNS and CDR2 SASEGT come from the germline V gene. CDR3 size: 15 residues. As DNA, the CDR3 is TGTGCCAGCAGCCCCCCCGGGAGGGGGGGTGGTGAGCAGTACTTC. This sequence encodes CASSPPGRGGGEQYF.

The chain uses TRBV7-2 and TRBJ1-2, with D uncertain. V lost 5 bases to trimming and J lost 5 bases, with 18 bases between them. The CDR3 is 15 amino acids. Germline V gives CDR1 SGHTA, CDR2 FQGNSA. CDR3 sequence: CASSDAQGPGYGYTF. CDR3 sequence (DNA): TGTGCCAGCAGCGACGCCCAAGGCCCCGGGTATGGCTACACCTTC.

CDR3 nucleotide sequence: TGCGCCAGCAGCTTCGCGGGGGACGATCAGCCCCAGCATTTT. Residues: CASSFAGDDQPQHF. This chain joins TRBV5-1 and TRBJ1-5, with D perhaps TRBD1 (5 bases). CDR1 and CDR2 from the germline V gene are SGHRS and YFSETQ. V was pared by 2 bases and J by 5 bases, with 11 bases between. The CDR3 is made up of 14 amino acids.

This CDR3 reads CASSQRASPLHF. The CDR3 nucleotides read TGCGCCAGCAGCCAGCGGGCCTCACCCCTCCACTTT. The chain employs TRBV4-1 and TRBJ1-6, with D hard to call. This CDR3 region has 12 residues. V lost 3 bases to trimming and J lost 10 bases, with 7 bases between them. CDR1 MGHRA and CDR2 YSYEKL come from the germline V gene.

This clonotype has a handful of counts. The rearrangement uses TRBV29-1 and TRBJ2-3; D not resolved. Germline loops: CDR1 SQVTM, CDR2 ANQGSEA. V was clipped by 3 bases and J by 1 base, with 11 bases between them. The CDR3 length is 14 residues. CDR3: CSVESATRTDTQYF. Here the CDR3 DNA reads TGCAGCGTTGAGTCAGCAACCCGCACAGATACGCAGTATTTT.

CDR3 in amino acids: CASSYSQGFSVEQYF. The CDR3 region has the DNA TGTGCCAGCAGTTACTCCCAGGGGTTCTCCGTAGAGCAGTACTTC. The V call is TRBV6-5, the J call TRBJ2-7; maybe TRBD1 (6 bases). CDR1 is MNHEY, CDR2 SVGAGI, per germline. The CDR3 has 15 residues. Trimming took off 0 bases at V and 7 bases at J, with 16 bases between the two ends.

This clonotype was recorded a few times. V is TRBV5-1 and J is TRBJ2-3, with 8 bases fitting TRBD1. The CDR3 totals 16 residues. V dropped 5 bases and J dropped 3; count of bases not matched to a gene: 11. Germline V gene sequence: CDR1 SGHRS, CDR2 YFSETQ. CDR3 sequence: CASRPDRGAGTDTQYF. CDR3 in DNA: TGCGCCAGCAGGCCCGACAGGGGTGCAGGAACAGATACGCAGTATTTT.

The sample holds a few counts of this clonotype. The V and J genes are TRBV18 and TRBJ2-7; tentative D call: TRBD1 (5 bases). Germline values: CDR1 KGHSH, CDR2 LQKENI. V lost 6 bases to trimming and J lost 3 bases, with 15 bases between them. This CDR3 is built from 14 residues. In DNA form, the CDR3 reads TGTGCCAGCTCGGGGCAGGTCAGGCTCTACGAGCAGTACGTC. Protein sequence: CASSGQVRLYEQYV.